These 28 T cell receptor beta chains were sequenced from one sample in a study. MiXCR, run by TCRdb on the RT-PCR reads, gives a single entry per CDR3 protein. The table has about 680,000 distinct CDR3 sequences, 14% seen once. Sequencing input: memory CD4+ T cells from blood. Source of these receptors: a female donor in good health, serving as a healthy control.

The J gene is TRBJ1-4, the V gene TRBV9; D is unresolved. Germline values: CDR1 SGDLS, CDR2 YYNGEE. This CDR3 spans 16 amino acids. V shed 0 bases and J shed 7 bases, with 16 bases lying between them. The CDR3 sequence: CASSVGGFGLAEKLFF. The CDR3 coding sequence is TGTGCCAGCAGCGTAGGGGGTTTTGGGCTGGCTGAAAAACTGTTTTTT. The whole variable domain, filled in from reference TRBV9 and TRBJ1-4, reads DSGVTQTPKHLITATGQRVTLRCSPRSGDLSVYWYQQSLDQGLQFLIQYYNGEERAKGNILERFSAQQFPDLHSELNLSSLELGDSALYFCASSVGGFGLAEKLFFGSGTQLSVL.

This chain joins TRBV4-3 and TRBJ1-6; possible D gene TRBD1, 5 bases. CDR1 and CDR2 from the germline V gene are LGHNA and YSLEER. The CDR3 loop spans 15 amino acids. V was shortened by 2 bases and J by 6 bases, with 11 bases between the two germline ends. The CDR3 sequence: CASSQRDRSNSPLHF. The CDR3, as DNA: TGCGCCAGCAGCCAAAGAGACAGAAGTAATTCACCCCTCCACTTT.

This clonotype occurred many times. The V gene is TRBV7-8, the J gene TRBJ2-1; D is perhaps TRBD2 (5 bases). Trimming stripped 0 bases from V and 9 bases from J, with 12 bases between. The germline V gene encodes CDR1 SGHVS and CDR2 FQNEAQ. The CDR3 extends over 14 amino acids. The CDR3 DNA reads as TGTGCCAGCAGCTTAGCAGTGGTTCGGGGTGAGCAGTTCTTC. Translation gives CASSLAVVRGEQFF.

The chain joins TRBV14 to TRBJ2-1; D gene unclear. Germline V lookup: CDR1 SGHDN, CDR2 FVKESK. The CDR3 consists of 12 residues. V gave up 1 base and J gave up 11 bases, with 9 bases separating them. The CDR3 sequence is CASSQARAQQFF. The CDR3 DNA reads TGTGCCAGCAGCCAAGCACGAGCTCAGCAGTTCTTC.

This clonotype has ten or more counts. The chain links TRBV28 to TRBJ1-5; 9 bases agree with TRBD1. Trimming at V came to 5 bases and at J to 5 bases, leaving 10 bases not matched to a gene. The CDR3 spans 16 residues. Germline values: CDR1 MDHEN, CDR2 SYDVKM. In nucleotides, the CDR3 is TGTGCCAGCAGTCGCCACCCTACAGGGGGCTATCAGCCCCAGCATTTT. Translation gives CASSRHPTGGYQPQHF.

V and J are TRBV5-1 and TRBJ2-7; D not certain. Germline V gene sequence: CDR1 SGHRS, CDR2 YFSETQ. The CDR3 consists of 14 residues. V was cut by 3 bases and J by 5 bases, with 15 bases left in between. The CDR3 DNA reads TGCGCCAGCAGCTCAAGAGGTTTGATCCACGAGCAGTACTTC. It yields the protein CASSSRGLIHEQYF.

This clonotype was detected many times. The gene calls are TRBV12-3 or TRBV12-4 and TRBJ1-6; 7 bases are a match to TRBD1. CDR3 length: 13 amino acids. V trimming: 10 bases; J trimming: 7 bases; junction bases outside the gene matches: 7. CDR3: CATEGAGNSPLHF. The CDR3 bases are TGTGCCACCGAGGGGGCAGGGAATTCACCCCTCCACTTT.

There are a few counts of this clonotype. The J gene is TRBJ2-5, the V gene TRBV20-1, with 7 bases fitting TRBD1. The V gene's germline CDR1 is DFQATT and CDR2 SNEGSKA (reference sequence). This CDR3 is built from 13 residues. Trimming took 6 bases from V and 0 from J; bases not matched to a gene: 4. The CDR3 loop reads CSAVGQYQETQYF. CDR3 DNA: TGCAGTGCCGTGGGACAGTACCAAGAGACCCAGTACTTC.

This clonotype came up a few times. The J gene is TRBJ2-3, the V gene TRBV20-1; D unclear. Germline-derived CDR1 and CDR2 are DFQATT and SNEGSKA (reference sequence). This CDR3 spans 14 amino acids. V gave up 3 bases and J gave up 3 bases, with 13 bases separating them. In DNA, the CDR3 is TGCAGTGCTAGTAAGCGCCCCGTGACAGATACGCAGTATTTT. It is translated as CSASKRPVTDTQYF.

The V call is TRBV12-3 or TRBV12-4, the J call TRBJ2-7, with D possibly matching TRBD1 (6 bases). CDR3 length: 13 amino acids. V was shortened by 2 bases and J by 8 bases, with 13 bases between the two germline ends. The CDR3 loop reads CASSLIQGVKQYF. The CDR3 DNA is TGTGCCAGCAGTTTAATACAGGGAGTGAAGCAGTACTTC.

This clonotype was counted a few times. The chain couples TRBV5-1 to TRBJ2-1, with 11 bases identical to TRBD1. Germline values: CDR1 SGHRS, CDR2 YFSETQ. With V trimmed by 6 bases and J by 6 bases, 5 bases remained unmatched. The CDR3 sequence is 14 residues long. The CDR3 loop reads CASTPGTGGNEQFF. The CDR3 coding sequence is TGCGCCAGCACGCCCGGGACAGGGGGCAATGAGCAGTTCTTC.

Many counts were recorded for this clonotype. J is TRBJ1-1 and V is TRBV20-1; D uncertain. There are 15 residues in the CDR3. CDR1 is DFQATT, CDR2 SNEGSKA, per germline (reference sequence). V dropped 3 bases and J dropped 3 bases, with 17 bases sitting between them. CDR3 loop: CSASYDTATDTEAFF. The CDR3 DNA follows: TGCAGTGCTAGTTATGACACGGCGACGGACACTGAAGCTTTCTTT.

This clonotype has just a few counts. The junction does not match germline at one end; this may be a read error. The rearrangement links TRBV27 to TRBJ2-3; 14 nucleotides line up with TRBD2. In germline, CDR1 is MNHEY, CDR2 SMNVEV (reference sequence). The CDR3 is made up of 14 amino acids. DNA of the CDR3: TGTGCCAGCAGTCCGGGACTAGCGGGAGAGGGGGTGAATTTT. It codes for CASSPGLAGEGVNF.

CDR3 amino acids: CASTSEEGPYEQYF. The CDR3 nucleotides are TGTGCCAGCACCAGCGAGGAGGGTCCCTACGAGCAGTACTTC. The chain joins TRBV7-2 to TRBJ2-7; D possibly corresponds to TRBD2 (6 bases). This CDR3 is built from 14 residues. Between the trimmed V and J ends, which lost 7 bases and 2 bases, there was a span of 15 bases. Germline CDR1 is SGHTA and CDR2 is FQGNSA.

This clonotype was counted ten times or more. The chain joins TRBV6-5 to TRBJ2-5; no clear D gene. V lost 0 bases, J lost 1 base, and 15 bases lay in between. CDR3 length: 17 residues. CDR1 and CDR2 (germline): MNHEY, SVGAGI. In DNA, the CDR3 is TGTGCCAGCAGTTACTCGATCTCCCCCGAATTCCAAGAGACCCAGTACTTC. Translation: CASSYSISPEFQETQYF.

The chain employs TRBV28 and TRBJ1-1, with a weak D call TRBD1 (5 bases). V lost 2 bases and J lost 4, with 14 bases in between. CDR3 length equals 15 residues. Germline V lookup: CDR1 MDHEN, CDR2 SYDVKM. The CDR3 DNA reads as TGTGCCAGCAGTTTACGGGGCAGGGTAACCACTGAAGCTTTCTTT. This gives the protein CASSLRGRVTTEAFF. Looking up the rest from reference TRBV28 and TRBJ1-1 gives the full variable domain: DVKVTQSSRYLVKRTGEKVFLECVQDMDHENMFWYRQDPGLGLRLIYFSYDVKMKEKGDIPEGYSVSREKKERFSLILESASTNQTSMYLCASSLRGRVTTEAFFGQGTRLTVV.

This clonotype was counted a few times. This sequence joins TRBV20-1 and TRBJ2-2, with TRBD2 matching over 11 bases. This CDR3 spans 17 amino acids. The ends lost 6 bases at V and 0 bases at J; junction bases unmatched: 9. Germline V gives CDR1 DFQATT, CDR2 SNEGSKA (reference sequence). CDR3: CSARAVAGGANTGELFF. In DNA form, the CDR3 reads TGCAGTGCCCGGGCGGTAGCGGGGGGGGCGAACACCGGGGAGCTGTTTTTT.

The chain has TRBV27 and TRBJ2-7; D might be TRBD1 (6 bases). CDR3 length: 17 amino acids. The germline CDR1 and CDR2 sequences are MNHEY and SMNVEV (reference sequence). Trimming cost V 3 bases and J 0 bases, with 18 bases left between them. The CDR3 reads CASSFRQGQGYSYEQYF. The CDR3 DNA sequence: TGTGCCAGCAGTTTTCGGCAGGGTCAGGGGTACTCCTACGAGCAGTACTTC.

In this sample, this clonotype turned up a few times. This chain joins TRBV7-3 and TRBJ2-7; 7 bases are a match to TRBD2. The germline V gene encodes CDR1 SGHTA and CDR2 FQGTGA. With V trimmed by 0 bases and J by 2 bases, 4 bases remained unmatched. This CDR3 spans 15 amino acids. The CDR3 coding sequence is TGTGCCAGCAGCTTAACGGGAGGGGCCACCTACGAGCAGTACTTC. Its protein product is CASSLTGGATYEQYF. Together with reference TRBV7-3 and TRBJ2-7, the CDR3 gives the full variable domain: GAGVSQTPSNKVTEKGKYVELRCDPISGHTALYWYRQSLGQGPEFLIYFQGTGAADDSGLPNDRFFAVRPEGSVSTLKIQRTERGDSAVYLCASSLTGGATYEQYFGPGTRLTVT.

This clonotype was recorded a few times. The chain combines TRBV4-3 with TRBJ2-2; possible D gene TRBD1, 7 bases. The CDR3 spans 17 residues. Per the germline V gene, CDR1 is LGHNA and CDR2 is YSLEER. V lost 0 bases and J 5 bases, leaving 16 bases between the germline ends. The CDR3 reads CASSQDLKAGGTGELFF. The CDR3 DNA follows: TGCGCCAGCAGCCAAGATCTTAAGGCAGGGGGGACCGGGGAGCTGTTTTTT.

The genes are TRBV28 and TRBJ2-6; TRBD1 agrees at 9 bases. Germline values: CDR1 MDHEN, CDR2 SYDVKM. The CDR3 length is 17 residues. V shed 1 base, J shed 3 bases, and the junction held 4 bases outside the gene matches. The CDR3 protein is CASSLLQGAGGANVLTF. The DNA for the CDR3 is TGTGCCAGCAGTTTATTACAGGGGGCAGGTGGGGCCAACGTCCTGACTTTC. Using reference TRBV28 and TRBJ2-6 for the parts outside the CDR3, the full variable domain is DVKVTQSSRYLVKRTGEKVFLECVQDMDHENMFWYRQDPGLGLRLIYFSYDVKMKEKGDIPEGYSVSREKKERFSLILESASTNQTSMYLCASSLLQGAGGANVLTFGAGSRLTVL.

V gene TRBV11-2 combines with J gene TRBJ1-2; 12 bases fit TRBD1. The ends lost 4 bases at V and 8 bases at J; junction bases unmatched: 11. The CDR3 contains 16 residues. Germline lookup yields CDR1 SGHAT and CDR2 FQNNGV. Here the CDR3 DNA reads TGTGCCAGCAGCTCCCCCGGGACAGGGGGCCGGGGAGGCTACACCTTC. Its protein is CASSSPGTGGRGGYTF.

This clonotype was found many times. This chain connects TRBV5-1 to TRBJ2-7; 13 bases align to TRBD2. Germline CDR1 and CDR2: SGHRS and YFSETQ. This CDR3 is built from 18 residues. Unmatched junction bases numbered 16, after V lost 3 bases and J lost 7 bases. The CDR3 here is CASSSIPGLAGPDAEQYF. The DNA of the CDR3 is TGCGCCAGCAGCTCCATCCCGGGACTAGCGGGACCGGATGCGGAGCAGTACTTC.

This clonotype was detected many times. The rearrangement links TRBV20-1 to TRBJ2-2; 12 positions agree with TRBD2. The junction had 5 bases not matched to a gene; V was cut back by 3 bases and J by 9 bases. The CDR3 sequence is 14 residues long. The germline CDR1 and CDR2 sequences are DFQATT and SNEGSKA (reference sequence). DNA of the CDR3: TGCAGTGCTAGCCGTCTAGCGGGGGGGAGGGAGCTGTTTTTT. This gives the protein CSASRLAGGRELFF.

This clonotype has more than one count but fewer than ten. The chain recombines TRBV29-1 with TRBJ1-4, with TRBD1 identical over 11 bases. The V gene's germline CDR1 is SQVTM and CDR2 ANQGSEA. The length of the CDR3 is 15 residues. Germline trimming cut 4 bases from V and 3 bases from J; bases unmatched to any gene: 4. CDR3 in DNA: TGCAGCGTTGCAGGACAGGGGGCCGCTAATGAAAAACTGTTTTTT. Translating gives CSVAGQGAANEKLFF.

The chain joins TRBV9 to TRBJ2-5; 10 bases are shared with TRBD2. CDR3 length: 16 residues. Trimming cost V 4 bases and J 4 bases; bases outside gene matches: 10. The germline gives CDR1 SGDLS, CDR2 YYNGEE. The CDR3 loop is CASSPGTSEGIETQYF. CDR3 DNA sequence: TGTGCCAGCAGCCCCGGGACTAGCGAGGGGATAGAGACCCAGTACTTC.

V is TRBV5-1 and J is TRBJ1-2, with 8 nucleotides matching TRBD1. The V gene's germline CDR1 is SGHRS and CDR2 YFSETQ. J lost 1 base, V lost 0 bases, and 2 bases had no gene match. This CDR3 has 15 residues. The CDR3 bases are TGCGCCAGCAGCTTGGCACAGGGGGGTAACTATGGCTACACCTTC. The encoded protein is CASSLAQGGNYGYTF.

This chain joins TRBV28 and TRBJ1-1, with TRBD1 matching 8 bases. The length of the CDR3 is 19 residues. V gave up 7 bases and J gave up 2 bases; unmatched junction bases: 21. Germline V CDR1 and CDR2: MDHEN, SYDVKM. The CDR3 nucleotides read TGTGCCAGCACCACGGGGGGGGCCGGGACAGGCGGAGGTAACACTGAAGCTTTCTTT. Residues: CASTTGGAGTGGGNTEAFF.